These 24 T cell receptor beta chains were sequenced from one sample in a study. TCRdb reprocessed the 5' RACE reads with MiXCR, giving one entry per CDR3 protein. The sample has 6,500 to 8,500 distinct CDR3 sequences, less than 45% seen once. Sequenced: tumor-infiltrating memory CD4+ T cells sorted from the breast tumor. Subset: memory CD4+ T cells, CD4+CD45RO+CD25-. The receptors here all came from a female donor with breast cancer.

In regard to this clonotype: No conserved phenylalanine or tryptophan ends this CDR3, so it is likely a read error. CDR3 in amino acids: CANSLDSNFRRAGELFI. The CDR3 bases are TGTGCCAACAGCTTAGATAGTAATTTCCGAAGGGCCGGGGAGCTGTTTATT. This chain connects TRBV7-2 to TRBJ2-2; D is undetermined. This CDR3 contains 17 residues. The V gene's germline CDR1 is SGHTA and CDR2 FQGNSA.

The J gene is TRBJ1-1, the V gene TRBV19, with 8 bases fitting TRBD1. J lost 4 bases, V lost 7 bases, and 5 bases had no gene match. Per germline, CDR1 LNHDA and CDR2 SQIVND (reference sequence). CDR3 length: 13 amino acids. The CDR3 nucleotides are TGTGCCAGTACCATAGGGACAGGCACTGAAGCTTTCTTT. It encodes CASTIGTGTEAFF.

There are a few counts of this clonotype. This CDR3 reads CASSQKVGRVNQPQHF. CDR3 sequence (DNA): TGTGCCAGCAGCCAGAAGGTGGGGAGGGTCAATCAGCCCCAGCATTTT. This chain uses TRBV5-6 with TRBJ1-5; D is uncertain. Germline V gene lookup returns CDR1 SGHDT and CDR2 YYEEEE. The length of the CDR3 is 16 residues. The V and J ends lost 4 bases and 3 bases respectively, with 17 bases between them.

By frequency in the sample, this clonotype is medium-sized. The chain is built from TRBV30 and TRBJ2-2, with D possibly TRBD1 on 5 matching bases. V was shortened by 7 bases and J by 0 bases, with 18 bases between the two germline ends. The CDR3 runs to 16 residues. CDR1 and CDR2 from the germline V gene are GTSNPN and SVGIG (reference sequence). This CDR3 is CASVDMRTPNTGELFF. As DNA, the CDR3 is TGTGCCTCGGTCGACATGCGGACACCGAACACCGGGGAGCTGTTTTTT.

By sample fraction, this clonotype is medium-sized. The rearrangement uses TRBV5-5 and TRBJ2-5; D unresolved. The germline CDR1 and CDR2 sequences are SGHKS and YYEKEE (reference sequence). CDR3 size: 15 residues. V was trimmed by 3 bases and J by 2 bases, leaving 14 bases between them. The CDR3 loop is CASSSVRPKQETQYF. The CDR3 nucleotides are TGTGCCAGCAGCTCGGTAAGACCGAAACAAGAGACCCAGTACTTC.

The chain employs TRBV12-3 or TRBV12-4 and TRBJ1-2, with D possibly matching TRBD1 (5 bases). CDR3 length: 14 amino acids. Between the trimmed V and J ends, which lost 6 bases and 5 bases, there was a span of 16 bases. The CDR3 reads CASSLTRVDYGYTF. The CDR3 nucleotides are TGTGCCAGCAGCCTCACCAGGGTGGATTATGGCTACACCTTC.

This clonotype was recorded a few times. The final CDR3 position lacks the conserved phenylalanine or tryptophan, pointing to a likely read error. V is TRBV2 and J is TRBJ2-3; 8 nucleotides line up with TRBD1. Germline CDR1 SNHLY, CDR2 FYNNEI. The CDR3 contains 18 residues. The chain's CDR3 is CASSTPTRTGSSTDTQYS. The CDR3 DNA is TGCGCCAGCAGTACACCTACCCGGACAGGGTCGAGCACAGATACGCAGTATTCT.

This clonotype was picked up a small number of times. This rearrangement joins TRBV4-1 to TRBJ2-7; tentatively, D is TRBD2 (5 bases). V lost 4 bases and J 0 bases, leaving 19 bases between the germline ends. Germline CDR1 is MGHRA and CDR2 is YSYEKL. The CDR3 loop spans 17 amino acids. The CDR3 loop reads CASSRTVGGISSYEQYF. The CDR3 DNA reads as TGCGCCAGCAGCCGGACTGTTGGAGGAATAAGCTCCTACGAGCAGTACTTC.

This clonotype qualifies as medium-sized. V usage is TRBV20-1 and J usage is TRBJ2-7; 7 bases are a match to TRBD2. The CDR3 is made up of 14 amino acids. The junction had 12 bases not matched to a gene; V was cut back by 5 bases and J by 5 bases. Germline assignment: CDR1 DFQATT and CDR2 SNEGSKA (reference sequence). The CDR3 region is CSAWYAGAINEQYF. CDR3 sequence (DNA): TGCAGTGCTTGGTATGCGGGAGCTATAAACGAGCAGTACTTC.

The chain links TRBV18 to TRBJ1-3; no firm D call. Trimming stripped 3 bases from V and 3 bases from J, with 9 bases between. Germline-derived CDR1 and CDR2 are KGHSH and LQKENI. CDR3 length: 14 residues. CDR3 region: CASSPKGSGNTIYF. The CDR3 DNA sequence: TGTGCCAGCTCACCCAAGGGTAGTGGAAACACCATATATTTT.

This clonotype was counted a few times. Since a much larger clone is just one base distant, this may be a read error. The CDR3 is CSARDQIGGGNNEQFF. In DNA, the CDR3 is TGCAGTGCTAGAGATCAGATCGGGGGGGGAAACAATGAGCAGTTCTTC. The chain recombines TRBV20-1 with TRBJ2-1; 8 nucleotides align to TRBD2. Per the germline V gene, CDR1 is DFQATT and CDR2 is SNEGSKA (reference sequence). The trim removed 0 bases at V and 5 bases at J, leaving 9 bases unmatched. The CDR3 spans 16 residues.

About this clonotype: The conserved final phenylalanine or tryptophan is absent from the CDR3, which likely points to a read error. The V and J genes are TRBV7-2 and TRBJ1-1; TRBD1 agrees at 10 bases. With V trimmed by 5 bases and J by 2 bases, 8 bases remained unmatched. There are 16 residues in the CDR3. Per the germline V gene, CDR1 is SGHTA and CDR2 is FQGNSA. The CDR3 loop reads CASSTGTGVRNTEAFL. The CDR3 bases are TGTGCCAGCAGCACCGGGACAGGGGTGCGAAACACTGAAGCTTTCCTT.

This clonotype showed up many times. The V and J genes are TRBV19 and TRBJ1-5; D might be TRBD1 (6 bases). From germline, CDR1 is LNHDA and CDR2 SQIVND (reference sequence). V was cut by 4 bases and J by 4 bases, with 17 bases left in between. This CDR3 comprises 16 residues. The CDR3 nucleotides read TGTGCCAGTAGTAGCCTCTGGACAGAGAAAAATCAGCCCCAGCATTTT. As protein: CASSSLWTEKNQPQHF.

On this clonotype: Since a much larger clone is just one base distant, this may be a read error. The gene calls are TRBV4-1 and TRBJ1-4; no clear D. CDR3 size: 18 residues. The germline V and J ends were trimmed by 3 bases and 0 bases, with 17 bases remaining between them. Looked up from germline, CDR1 is MGHRA and CDR2 is YSYEKL. The CDR3 nucleotides are TGCGCCAGCAGCCACCCCAGAGGGCGGCTAACAACTAATGAAAAACTGTTTTTT. Protein sequence: CASSHPRGRLTTNEKLFF.

This clonotype showed up just a few times. A much larger clone sits a single nucleotide away, making a read error possible. This chain connects TRBV7-9 to TRBJ1-5, with 11 bases identical to TRBD1. The junction had 8 bases not matched to a gene; V was cut back by 4 bases and J by 6 bases. The CDR3 consists of 16 residues. Germline lookup yields CDR1 SEHNR and CDR2 FQNEAQ (reference sequence). CDR3 DNA: TGTGCCAGCAGCTCCGGACAGGGGGCAGCGCCTCAGCCCCAGCATTTT. Translated: CASSSGQGAAPQPQHF.

In its sample, this clonotype was seen many times. V usage is TRBV5-1 and J usage is TRBJ2-3; maybe TRBD2 (6 bases). Germline V lookup: CDR1 SGHRS, CDR2 YFSETQ. This CDR3 has 15 amino acids. V dropped 2 bases and J dropped 2 bases, with 12 bases sitting between them. DNA of the CDR3: TGCGCCAGCAGCTTTGTGCGGGGCCCCACAGATACGCAGTATTTT. Translation gives CASSFVRGPTDTQYF.

Worth noting for this clonotype: Here the CDR3 omits its conserved ending phenylalanine or tryptophan, so a read error is the likely source. The chain recombines TRBV4-1 with TRBJ2-5; TRBD2 matches at 10 bases. This CDR3 is 16 amino acids long. The germline V gene encodes CDR1 MGHRA and CDR2 YSYEKL. V dropped 1 base and J dropped 3; count of bases not matched to a gene: 5. CDR3 DNA sequence: TGCGCCAGCAGCCAAGTGGGACTAGCGAGTAAAGAGACCCAGTACTCC. Amino acid sequence: CASSQVGLASKETQYS.

This clonotype was observed many times. The chain joins TRBV9 to TRBJ1-6, with D perhaps matching TRBD1 (6 bases). Trimming stripped 3 bases from V and 6 bases from J, with 19 bases between. The CDR3 loop spans 17 amino acids. CDR1 is SGDLS and CDR2 is YYNGEE in the germline V gene. The CDR3 loop reads CASSGGGGKGPNSPLHF. CDR3 nucleotides: TGTGCCAGCAGCGGAGGGGGGGGGAAAGGTCCTAATTCACCCCTCCACTTT.

At least ten counts were recorded for this clonotype. The chain recombines TRBV20-1 with TRBJ2-7; the match to TRBD2 covers 15 bases. The CDR3 contains 16 residues. The germline gives CDR1 DFQATT, CDR2 SNEGSKA (reference sequence). With 5 bases clipped from V and 1 base from J, the junction kept 6 bases outside the gene matches. The CDR3 sequence is CSAAGTSGRPSYEQYF. The CDR3 coding sequence is TGCAGTGCTGCCGGGACTAGCGGGAGGCCATCCTACGAGCAGTACTTC.

This clonotype was counted ten times or more. The chain is built from TRBV24-1 and TRBJ2-1, with 12 bases matching TRBD2. Germline trimming cut 3 bases from V and 10 bases from J; bases unmatched to any gene: 6. Looked up from germline, CDR1 is KGHDR and CDR2 is SFDVKD. CDR3 size: 15 residues. CDR3 amino acids: CATSDHLTSGREQFF. The CDR3 nucleotides are TGTGCCACCAGTGATCACCTGACTAGCGGGAGAGAGCAGTTCTTC.

This clonotype was seen more than once but under ten times. With a much larger clone just one base away, this may be a read error. The rearrangement joins TRBV29-1 to TRBJ1-1, with D maybe TRBD1 (5 bases). Trimming left V 6 bases short and J 6 bases short, with 20 bases between. The CDR3 spans 14 residues. Looked up from germline, CDR1 is SQVTM and CDR2 is ANQGSEA. CDR3 coding DNA: TGCAGCGTCGTAATCAACAGGAGCAGGGCTGAAGCTTTCTTT. Protein sequence: CSVVINRSRAEAFF.

A few counts support this clonotype. This chain joins TRBV4-1 and TRBJ2-1, with 7 bases lining up with TRBD2. Germline values: CDR1 MGHRA, CDR2 YSYEKL. The trim removed 4 bases at V and 0 bases at J, leaving 3 bases unmatched. This CDR3 comprises 15 residues. This chain's CDR3 is CASSPRGSSYNEQFF. The CDR3 nucleotides read TGCGCCAGCAGCCCACGCGGGAGCTCCTACAATGAGCAGTTCTTC.

As for this clonotype: Given a much more abundant clone one base away, this may be a read error. The rearrangement uses TRBV4-1 and TRBJ2-7, with 8 bases fitting TRBD1. V lost 0 bases and J lost 7; bases outside the gene matches: 5. Germline V gives CDR1 MGHRA, CDR2 YSYEKL. This CDR3 is built from 14 residues. CDR3 residues: CASSQDDRGREQYF. The CDR3 DNA follows: TGCGCCAGCAGCCAAGACGACAGGGGTAGGGAGCAGTACTTC.

Only a few counts were recorded for this clonotype. The chain carries TRBV9 and TRBJ1-3; D unclear. Germline loops: CDR1 SGDLS, CDR2 YYNGEE. This CDR3 region has 14 residues. V lost 4 bases, J lost 9 bases, and 17 bases lay in between. The CDR3 DNA reads TGTGCCAGCAGCATCCGTCAAGAGGGAGGCACCATATATTTT. The encoded protein is CASSIRQEGGTIYF.